The 14 T cell receptor beta chains in this list originate from one sample, sequenced in a study of T-cell memory formation after mild COVID-19. Each CDR3 protein is one row after TCRdb ran MiXCR on the 5' RACE reads. Of about 180,000 distinct CDR3 sequences listed, about 18% are singletons. Material for sequencing was PBMCs or a T cell subset sorted from them (not recorded which). Receptor source: a man aged 18 to 30 who had mild COVID-19 (a few samples of this study predate the infection). Cell type and time point are not known.

This clonotype was detected a few times. V gene TRBV5-1 combines with J gene TRBJ1-1; 7 bases line up with TRBD1. Trimming took 0 bases from V and 10 from J; bases not matched to a gene: 6. CDR1 is SGHRS, CDR2 YFSETQ, per germline. The CDR3 loop spans 13 amino acids. This CDR3 is CASSLEGGAGAFF. As DNA, the CDR3 is TGCGCCAGCAGCTTGGAAGGGGGCGCAGGAGCTTTCTTT.

This chain links TRBV20-1 with TRBJ1-1; TRBD1 matches at 10 bases. The ends lost 3 bases at V and 8 bases at J; junction bases unmatched: 6. Germline V gives CDR1 DFQATT, CDR2 SNEGSKA (reference sequence). The CDR3 runs 13 residues. The CDR3 nucleotides read TGCAGTGCTAGGGGACAGGGGTTAACAGAAGCTTTCTTT. Residues: CSARGQGLTEAFF.

CDR3 in amino acids: CASSPGQGISPLHF. CDR3 in DNA: TGCGCCAGCAGCCCTGGACAGGGGATTTCACCCCTCCACTTT. J is TRBJ1-6 and V is TRBV4-1, with 9 nucleotides matching TRBD1. J gave up 9 bases and V 4 bases, and 4 bases lay outside the gene matches. Germline loops: CDR1 MGHRA, CDR2 YSYEKL. This CDR3 has 14 amino acids.

The V and J genes are TRBV18 and TRBJ2-5; maybe TRBD1 (7 bases). The V end was cut by 2 bases, the J end by 5 bases, with 15 bases between. Germline CDR1 is KGHSH and CDR2 is LQKENI. This CDR3 is built from 15 residues. This chain's CDR3 is CASSPNRGGSETQYF. CDR3 DNA: TGTGCCAGCTCACCAAACAGGGGAGGTTCGGAGACCCAGTACTTC.

This clonotype has just a few counts. V gene TRBV5-1 combines with J gene TRBJ2-3; 7 bases agree with TRBD2. The CDR3 totals 14 residues. The germline V gene encodes CDR1 SGHRS and CDR2 YFSETQ. The V gene end was trimmed by 2 bases and the J gene end by 2 bases; junction bases not matched to a gene: 2. The chain's CDR3 is CASSLAGNTDTQYF. The CDR3, as DNA: TGCGCCAGCAGCTTAGCGGGGAACACAGATACGCAGTATTTT.

The V call is TRBV20-1, the J call TRBJ2-1, with D unresolved. The CDR3 spans 14 residues. Deletions cut 2 bases from V and 0 bases from J, with 8 bases between. Germline V gives CDR1 DFQATT, CDR2 SNEGSKA (reference sequence). DNA of the CDR3: TGCAGTGCTAGATCACTAAGCTCCTACAATGAGCAGTTCTTC. Encoded protein: CSARSLSSYNEQFF.

The table lists this clonotype with many counts. The rearrangement uses TRBV6-6 and TRBJ1-2, with TRBD1 as a possible D gene (6 bases). Germline V CDR1 and CDR2: MNHNY, SVGAGI (reference sequence). This CDR3 is built from 16 residues. Deletions cut 5 bases from V and 1 base from J, with 17 bases between. The CDR3 loop is CASSDGGEGGNYGYTF. CDR3 bases: TGTGCCAGCAGTGACGGAGGGGAAGGGGGTAACTATGGCTACACCTTC.

This sequence joins TRBV4-1 and TRBJ1-6, with 7 bases lining up with TRBD1. CDR3 size: 16 residues. Germline-derived CDR1 and CDR2 are MGHRA and YSYEKL. The ends lost 4 bases at V and 2 bases at J; junction bases unmatched: 5. Here the CDR3 DNA reads TGCGCCAGCAGCCCGAGACAGGGCCCCTATAATTCACCCCTCCACTTT. Protein product: CASSPRQGPYNSPLHF.

There are a few counts of this clonotype. This rearrangement joins TRBV6-6 to TRBJ1-1; TRBD1 matches 8 bases. With 6 bases clipped from V and 8 bases from J, the junction kept 5 bases outside the gene matches. The length of the CDR3 is 12 residues. CDR1 is MNHNY and CDR2 is SVGAGI in the germline V gene (reference sequence). The CDR3 spells CASRLGQGEAFF. CDR3 DNA: TGTGCCAGCAGACTAGGACAGGGCGAAGCTTTCTTT.

The table lists this clonotype with a few counts. V is TRBV2 and J is TRBJ2-4, with D maybe TRBD1 (6 bases). The CDR3 totals 15 residues. Trimming removed 6 bases at V and 0 bases at J, with 12 bases between. Germline V gene sequence: CDR1 SNHLY, CDR2 FYNNEI. The CDR3 DNA reads as TGTGCCAGCAGAAAGGGGGTCTTAGCCAAAAACATTCAGTACTTC. It is translated as CASRKGVLAKNIQYF.

This clonotype was seen only a few times. The V and J genes are TRBV27 and TRBJ1-1; TRBD1 is a possible D gene (6 bases). Germline V gene sequence: CDR1 MNHEY, CDR2 SMNVEV (reference sequence). The germline V and J ends were trimmed by 6 bases and 6 bases, with 14 bases remaining between them. CDR3 length equals 13 residues. The chain's CDR3 is CASSPRQDAEAFF. CDR3 in DNA: TGTGCCAGCAGCCCGAGACAGGACGCTGAAGCTTTCTTT.

V is TRBV7-2 and J is TRBJ2-3; D is uncertain. The ends were cut back, 2 bases at V and 4 bases at J, with 7 bases in the middle. Germline CDR1 reads SGHTA; CDR2 reads FQGNSA. CDR3 length equals 13 residues. Here the CDR3 DNA reads TGTGCCAGCAGCTTACTGGTGGCAGATACGCAGTATTTT. It is translated as CASSLLVADTQYF.

CDR3 region: CASGSEQGNTEAFF. As DNA, the CDR3 is TGTGCCAGCGGGAGTGAGCAGGGGAACACTGAAGCTTTCTTT. The rearrangement joins TRBV6-5 to TRBJ1-1; TRBD1 might be the D (5 bases). Germline CDR1 MNHEY, CDR2 SVGAGI. The CDR3 totals 14 residues. The V end was cut by 8 bases, the J end by 1 base, with 14 bases between.

V gene TRBV20-1 combines with J gene TRBJ1-6; D remains unclear. Germline V gene sequence: CDR1 DFQATT, CDR2 SNEGSKA (reference sequence). This CDR3 comprises 14 residues. The ends were cut back, 3 bases at V and 7 bases at J, with 13 bases in the middle. This chain's CDR3 is CSASAVLGNSPLHF. The CDR3 DNA follows: TGCAGTGCTAGTGCGGTCCTCGGGAATTCACCCCTCCACTTT.